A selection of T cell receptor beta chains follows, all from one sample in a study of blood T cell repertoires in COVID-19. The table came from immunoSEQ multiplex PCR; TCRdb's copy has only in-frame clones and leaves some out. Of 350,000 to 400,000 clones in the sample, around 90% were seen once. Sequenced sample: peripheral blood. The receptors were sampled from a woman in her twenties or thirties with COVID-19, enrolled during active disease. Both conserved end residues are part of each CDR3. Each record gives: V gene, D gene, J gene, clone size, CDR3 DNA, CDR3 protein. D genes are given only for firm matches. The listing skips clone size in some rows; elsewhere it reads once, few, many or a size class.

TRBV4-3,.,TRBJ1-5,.,TGCGCCAGCAGCCAAGAAGTAGGGGGGGCGGTTTATCAGCCCCAGCATTTT,CASSQEVGGAVYQPQHF
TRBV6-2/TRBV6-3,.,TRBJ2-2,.,TGTGCCAGCAGCACCCGACAGCGACACTTCACCGGGGAGCTGTTTTTT,CASSTRQRHFTGELFF
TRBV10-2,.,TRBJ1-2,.,TGCGCCAGCAGCCCTGGGGGGGGAGGCTACACCTTC,CASSPGGGGYTF
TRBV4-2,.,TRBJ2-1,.,TGTGCCAGCAGCCAAGGAGGCGGGGGCACCTACAATGAGCAGTTCTTC,CASSQGGGGTYNEQFF
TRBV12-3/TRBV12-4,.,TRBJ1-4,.,TGTGCCAGCAGTTTACGGAGGGGTGAAAAACTGTTTTTT,CASSLRRGEKLFF
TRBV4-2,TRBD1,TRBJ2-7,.,TGTGCCAGCAGCCAAGAGGGACAGGGCTACGAGCAGTACTTC,CASSQEGQGYEQYF
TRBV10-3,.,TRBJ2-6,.,TGTGCCACCCGAACGGGCTCTGGGGCCAACGTCCTGACTTTC,CATRTGSGANVLTF
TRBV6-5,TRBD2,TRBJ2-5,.,TGTGCCAGCAGTTTTACGGGACTAGCCCCAGAGACCCAGTACTTC,CASSFTGLAPETQYF
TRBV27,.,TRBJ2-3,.,TGTGCCAGCACTGAGCGGACTACGGACACAGATACGCAGTATTTT,CASTERTTDTDTQYF
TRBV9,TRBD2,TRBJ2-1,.,TGTGCCAGCAGCGTAGACGGACTAGCGGTTGAGCAGTTCTTC,CASSVDGLAVEQFF
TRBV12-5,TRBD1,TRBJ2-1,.,TGTGCTAGTGGTTCCCCGGGTAGGGGACAGAGGAATGAGCAGTTCTTC,CASGSPGRGQRNEQFF
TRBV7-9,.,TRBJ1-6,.,TGTGCCAGCAGCCAGGACAGTTATAATTCACCCCTCCACTTT,CASSQDSYNSPLHF
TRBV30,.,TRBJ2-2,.,TGTGCCTTTCAAACCGGGACACAAGGGTTCGGGGAGCTGTTTTTT,CAFQTGTQGFGELFF
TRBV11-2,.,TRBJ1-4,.,TGTGCCAGCAGCCCTGCAACTAATGAAAAACTGTTTTTT,CASSPATNEKLFF
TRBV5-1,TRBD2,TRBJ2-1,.,TGCGCCAGCAGCTATGGACTAGCGTACAATGAGCAGTTCTTC,CASSYGLAYNEQFF
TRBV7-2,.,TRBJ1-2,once,TGTGCCAGCAGCTTAGGACAGCCCTATGGCTACACCTTC,CASSLGQPYGYTF
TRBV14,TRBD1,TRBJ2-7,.,TGTGCCAGCAGCAAGACCGGGACAGGGTATGAGCAGTACTTC,CASSKTGTGYEQYF
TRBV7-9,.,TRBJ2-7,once,TGTGCCAGCAGCAGCTTCTCGGTTTCGGCAGGGCGCGGATACGAGCAGTACTTC,CASSSFSVSAGRGYEQYF
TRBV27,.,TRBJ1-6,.,TGTGCCAGCAGTAGGGACTTTCTGAGCTCCTATAATTCACCCCTCCACTTT,CASSRDFLSSYNSPLHF
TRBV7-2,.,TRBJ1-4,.,TGTGCCAGCAGTAAACAGGGTACTAATGAAAAACTGTTTTTT,CASSKQGTNEKLFF